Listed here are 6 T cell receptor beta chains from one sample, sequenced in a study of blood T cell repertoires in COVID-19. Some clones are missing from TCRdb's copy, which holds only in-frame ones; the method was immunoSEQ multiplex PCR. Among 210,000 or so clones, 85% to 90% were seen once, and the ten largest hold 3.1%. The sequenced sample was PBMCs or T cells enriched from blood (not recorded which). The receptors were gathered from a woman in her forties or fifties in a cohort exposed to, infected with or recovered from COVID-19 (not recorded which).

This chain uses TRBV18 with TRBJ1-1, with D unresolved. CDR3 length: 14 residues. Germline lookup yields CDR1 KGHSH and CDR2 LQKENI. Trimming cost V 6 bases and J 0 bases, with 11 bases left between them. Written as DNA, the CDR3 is TGTGCCAGCTCGCGTTACGGGGTGAACACTGAAGCTTTCTTT. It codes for CASSRYGVNTEAFF.

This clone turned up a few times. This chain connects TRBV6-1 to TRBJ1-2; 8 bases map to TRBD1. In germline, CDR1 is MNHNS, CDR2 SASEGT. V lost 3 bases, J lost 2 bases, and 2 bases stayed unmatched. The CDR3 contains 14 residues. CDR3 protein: CASSEGDRNYGYTF. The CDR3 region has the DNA TGTGCCAGCAGTGAGGGGGACAGGAACTATGGCTACACCTTC.

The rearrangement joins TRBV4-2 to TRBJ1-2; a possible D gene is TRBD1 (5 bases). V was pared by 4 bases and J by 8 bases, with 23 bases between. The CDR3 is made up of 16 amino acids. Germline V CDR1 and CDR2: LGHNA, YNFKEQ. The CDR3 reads CASSPNLQQDLGGYTF. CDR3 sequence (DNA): TGTGCCAGCAGCCCCAACCTACAACAGGATCTCGGGGGCTACACCTTC.

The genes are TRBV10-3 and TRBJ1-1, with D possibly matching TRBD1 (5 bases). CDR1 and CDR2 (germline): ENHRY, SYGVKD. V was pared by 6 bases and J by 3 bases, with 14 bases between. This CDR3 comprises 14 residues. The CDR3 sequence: CAIRVQEVYTEAFF. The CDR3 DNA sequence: TGTGCCATCAGAGTACAGGAAGTTTACACTGAAGCTTTCTTT.

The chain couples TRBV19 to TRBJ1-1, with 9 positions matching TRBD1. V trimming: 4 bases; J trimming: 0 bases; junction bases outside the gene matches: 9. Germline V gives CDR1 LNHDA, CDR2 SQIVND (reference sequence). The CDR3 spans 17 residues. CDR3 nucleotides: TGTGCCAGTAGTAAGGACAGGGGCCGGATCGTGAACACTGAAGCTTTCTTT. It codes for CASSKDRGRIVNTEAFF.

CDR3 in DNA: TGTGCCAGCAGTTTACTCTTCAGGGAGGTAGGTCAGCCCCAGCATTTT. This translates into CASSLLFREVGQPQHF. This chain joins TRBV28 and TRBJ1-5; possible D gene TRBD1, 5 bases. Germline-derived CDR1 and CDR2 are MDHEN and SYDVKM. The CDR3 is 16 amino acids. Trimming cost V 2 bases and J 6 bases, with 17 bases left between them.